This TCR beta chain was profiled in a study of blood T cell repertoires in COVID-19. Across the whole study: Researchers got acute and convalescent COVID-19 samples from the United States, Italy and Spain.

Method: immunoSEQ multiplex PCR; TCRdb's copy keeps in-frame clones and lacks some. This table holds roughly 200,000 clones, roughly 87% found once. This CDR3 has 15 residues. V lost 2 bases to trimming and J lost 11 bases, with 19 bases between them. The germline gives CDR1 MNHEY, CDR2 SVGEGT. Either two negative PCRs, clearance, or symptom resolution qualified Cohort 3 donors as recovered. The rearrangement joins TRBV6-2 or TRBV6-3 to TRBJ1-5; tentatively, D is TRBD1 (6 bases). This clonotype was obtained from a woman in her twenties or thirties who had recovered from COVID-19. The sample taken for sequencing was PBMCs or T cells enriched from blood (not recorded which). This CDR3 is CASSYVRADRIAQHF. The CDR3 nucleotides are TGTGCCAGCAGTTACGTTCGGGCAGACAGGATTGCCCAGCATTTT.